The rows below give T cell receptor beta chains drawn from one sample of a study of blood T cells in healthy people across ages. TCRdb reprocessed the 5' RACE reads with MiXCR, giving one entry per CDR3 protein. The table shows roughly 1.7 million distinct CDR3 sequences, with roughly 30% occurring only once. Input material: blood. All receptors derive from a woman aged 25 to 39 in good health. CDR3s include the opening cysteine and the closing phenylalanine or tryptophan. Each record gives: clone size, V gene, D gene, J gene, CDR3 protein, CDR3 DNA. A D gene is named only where the DNA matches it firmly. Part of the rows lack a size; the others show once, few, many or a class for expanded clones.

NA	TRBV19	NA	TRBJ2-1	CASESYNEQFF	TGTGCCAGTGAGAGCTACAATGAGCAGTTCTTC
few	TRBV7-8	TRBD2	TRBJ2-3	CASSHLLAQGADTQYF	TGTGCCAGCAGCCATTTACTAGCGCAGGGTGCAGATACGCAGTATTTT
NA	TRBV20-1	NA	TRBJ2-1	CSARDLAGATFF	TGCAGTGCTAGAGATTTGGCCGGGGCCACGTTCTTC
few	TRBV30	TRBD1	TRBJ2-3	CAWSGGTADTQYF	TGTGCCTGGAGTGGGGGGACAGCAGATACGCAGTATTTT
once	TRBV15	TRBD2	TRBJ2-3	CATSRGAAGTSPTYTDAQYF	TGTGCCACCAGCAGAGGGGCGGCTGGGACTAGCCCTACCTACACAGATGCGCAGTATTTT
few	TRBV5-1	NA	TRBJ2-5	CASTLEGGQETRYF	TGCGCCAGCACCCTGGAGGGCGGACAAGAGACCCGGTACTTC
NA	TRBV9	TRBD2	TRBJ2-5	CASSVSGGQETRYF	TGTGCCAGCAGCGTAAGCGGGGGCCAAGAGACCCGGTACTTC
few	TRBV20-1	TRBD1	TRBJ2-5	CSARALGGIKRETQYF	TGCAGTGCTAGAGCTCTAGGGGGCATTAAAAGAGAGACCCAGTACTTC
NA	TRBV28	NA	TRBJ1-3	CASSLTGGAAGAGNTIYF	TGTGCCAGCAGTTTAACCGGTGGCGCCGCGGGGGCAGGAAACACCATATATTTT
NA	TRBV27	TRBD2	TRBJ2-3	CASRRLAGEGTDTRYF	TGTGCCAGCAGGCGACTAGCGGGGGAGGGTACAGATACGCGGTATTTT
few	TRBV27	TRBD1	TRBJ2-7	CASSFSTGQNYEQYF	TGTGCCAGCAGTTTCTCGACAGGGCAGAACTACGAGCAGTACTTC
once	TRBV6-6	NA	TRBJ2-5	CASSYSGTGVQYF	TGTGCCAGCAGTTACTCGGGAACAGGTGTCCAGTACTTC
NA	TRBV13	TRBD2	TRBJ2-1	CASNVAGVSYNEQFF	TGTGCCAGCAACGTAGCGGGAGTTAGCTACAATGAGCAGTTCTTC
few	TRBV7-6	NA	TRBJ2-7	CASSLDNTYEQYF	TGTGCCAGCAGCTTAGACAATACCTACGAGCAGTACTTC
few	TRBV7-2	NA	TRBJ2-1	CASSLFGAHEQFF	TGTGCCAGCAGCTTATTTGGAGCCCATGAGCAGTTCTTC
NA	TRBV18	NA	TRBJ1-3	CASSPWDTGNTIYF	TGTGCCAGCTCACCATGGGACACCGGAAACACCATATATTTT
few	TRBV20-1	TRBD2	TRBJ2-7	CSARGTSGTQGPHEQYF	TGCAGTGCTAGAGGGACTAGCGGGACCCAAGGCCCTCATGAGCAGTACTTC
NA	TRBV5-6	NA	TRBJ1-1	CASSFGAGPEAFF	TGTGCCAGCAGCTTTGGGGCAGGCCCTGAAGCTTTCTTT
NA	TRBV20-1	NA	TRBJ1-5	CSTGGKSNQPQHF	TGCAGCACGGGCGGGAAGAGCAATCAGCCCCAGCATTTT
NA	TRBV9	NA	TRBJ1-1	CASTKGQLNTEAFF	TGTGCCAGCACCAAGGGGCAGTTGAACACTGAAGCTTTCTTT
NA	TRBV2	TRBD1	TRBJ2-3	CASSEQQAGTGRTDTQYF	TGTGCCAGCAGTGAACAGCAGGCAGGGACAGGGCGGACGGATACGCAGTATTTT
NA	TRBV18	NA	TRBJ1-5	CASSPAAGDQPQHF	TGTGCCAGCTCACCAGCTGCAGGGGATCAGCCCCAGCATTTT
many	TRBV4-1	NA	TRBJ2-5	CASSQGPSVGETQYF	TGCGCCAGCAGCCAAGGTCCTAGCGTCGGGGAGACCCAGTACTTC
NA	TRBV5-1	NA	TRBJ1-2	CASSQQLFYGYTF	TGCGCCAGCAGCCAACAGCTCTTCTATGGCTACACCTTC
NA	TRBV4-2	NA	TRBJ2-7	CASSQDWKTEQYF	TGTGCCAGCAGCCAAGATTGGAAAACCGAGCAGTACTTC
NA	TRBV29-1	NA	TRBJ1-2	CSVGPRGPKYNHGYTF	TGCAGCGTTGGTCCCAGGGGCCCGAAATATAACCATGGCTACACCTTC
NA	TRBV6-2/TRBV6-3	TRBD2	TRBJ2-5	CASRGLAGPTSLQETQYF	TGTGCCAGCAGGGGACTAGCGGGGCCAACCTCCTTACAAGAGACCCAGTACTTC
few	TRBV28	NA	TRBJ1-5	CASSSPGLKDSNQPQHF	TGTGCCAGCAGTTCCCCCGGCTTGAAAGATAGCAATCAGCCCCAGCATTTT
NA	TRBV7-2	NA	TRBJ1-1	CASSLLGTGVTEAFF	TGTGCCAGCAGCTTATTAGGGACTGGGGTAACTGAAGCTTTCTTT
once	TRBV6-2/TRBV6-3	NA	TRBJ1-4	CASSYSASSRNEKLFF	TGTGCCAGCAGTTACTCGGCCAGCAGCAGAAACGAAAAACTGTTTTTT
NA	TRBV29-1	TRBD1	TRBJ1-2	CSVEDPDRGYGYTF	TGCAGCGTTGAAGATCCGGACAGGGGGTATGGCTACACCTTC
NA	TRBV15	NA	TRBJ2-5	CATSPGPRGETQYF	TGTGCCACCAGCCCGGGACCTCGGGGAGAGACCCAGTACTTC
NA	TRBV20-1	TRBD1	TRBJ2-1	CSVRGGRGSYNEQFF	TGCAGTGTTAGGGGTGGCAGGGGGTCCTACAATGAGCAGTTCTTC
few	TRBV4-1	NA	TRBJ1-1	CASSQDGVMGEAFF	TGCGCCAGCAGCCAAGATGGGGTGATGGGTGAAGCTTTCTTT
many	TRBV20-1	NA	TRBJ2-5	CSARDLAFSETQYF	TGCAGTGCTAGAGATCTCGCTTTTTCGGAGACCCAGTACTTC
NA	TRBV7-3	NA	TRBJ2-3	CASSWVGGVSTDTQYF	TGTGCCAGCAGCTGGGTAGGGGGGGTTAGCACAGATACGCAGTATTTT
NA	TRBV7-3	NA	TRBJ2-7	CASSLGGTFYEQYF	TGTGCCAGCAGCTTAGGGGGTACCTTCTACGAGCAGTACTTC
NA	TRBV11-2	TRBD1	TRBJ2-3	CATSDRTGGAINTQYF	TGTGCCACCAGTGACCGGACAGGGGGCGCGATAAACACGCAGTATTTT
few	TRBV12-3/TRBV12-4	NA	TRBJ2-7	CASSLAQGSSEQYF	TGTGCCAGCAGTTTGGCCCAGGGGAGCAGCGAGCAGTACTTC
NA	TRBV7-9	NA	TRBJ2-3	CASSSPDLKRDTQYF	TGTGCCAGCAGCTCCCCAGACCTGAAAAGAGATACGCAGTATTTT
NA	TRBV5-1	NA	TRBJ2-3	CASSLPKGSTDTQYF	TGCGCCAGCAGCTTACCAAAGGGATCCACAGATACGCAGTATTTT
once	TRBV6-1	NA	TRBJ1-2	CASSDEEKGLFCYGYTF	TGTGCCAGCAGTGATGAAGAGAAGGGCTTATTTTGCTATGGCTACACCTTC
NA	TRBV4-2	NA	TRBJ2-5	CASSQTQQETQYF	TGTGCCAGCAGCCAAACACAACAAGAGACCCAGTACTTC
NA	TRBV3-1	NA	TRBJ1-1	CASSQDIPSTEAFF	TGTGCCAGCAGCCAAGATATCCCTAGCACTGAAGCTTTCTTT
many	TRBV5-5	TRBD1	TRBJ1-2	CASSLKTGHGYTF	TGTGCCAGCAGCCTCAAGACAGGGCATGGCTACACCTTC
many	TRBV7-2	NA	TRBJ2-7	CASSTGLAPYEQYF	TGTGCCAGCAGCACGGGACTGGCACCCTACGAGCAGTACTTC
NA	TRBV18	NA	TRBJ2-4	CASSPPGRGGENIQYF	TGTGCCAGCTCACCACCGGGCAGGGGTGGTGAAAACATTCAGTACTTC
NA	TRBV7-9	TRBD1	TRBJ2-1	CANSLGDRGPYNEQFF	TGTGCCAACAGCTTAGGGGACAGGGGTCCATACAATGAGCAGTTCTTC
NA	TRBV6-2/TRBV6-3	NA	TRBJ2-7	CASRSRTAFIEQYF	TGTGCCAGCAGGAGTCGGACCGCATTTATCGAGCAGTACTTC
few	TRBV29-1	NA	TRBJ1-2	CSTEGGIDGYTF	TGCAGCACAGAAGGGGGGATAGATGGCTACACCTTC
many	TRBV21-1	NA	TRBJ1-1	CASRGTEAFF	TGTGCCAGCAGGGGGACTGAAGCTTTCTTT
NA	TRBV10-3	TRBD2	TRBJ2-3	CAISESLAGSTDTQYF	TGTGCCATCAGTGAGAGCCTAGCGGGGAGTACAGATACGCAGTATTTT
few	TRBV27	NA	TRBJ1-2	CASSSPRGGNYGYTF	TGTGCCAGCAGTTCCCCCCGCGGAGGGAACTATGGCTACACCTTC
NA	TRBV30	TRBD2	TRBJ2-7	CAWKLAGTYEQYF	TGTGCCTGGAAGCTAGCGGGGACCTACGAGCAGTACTTC
few	TRBV6-2/TRBV6-3	TRBD1	TRBJ1-2	CASSRGGTEFYGYTF	TGTGCCAGCAGCCGAGGCGGGACAGAATTTTATGGCTACACCTTC